The 10 T cell receptor beta chains in this list originate from one sample, sequenced in a study of cytomegalovirus exposure and HLA in healthy donors (dated 2017 in TCRdb). Libraries were constructed by the immunoSEQ multiplex PCR assay. The multiplex PCR relied on a mix of 60 forward primers for TCR Vbeta segments and 13 reverse primers for TCR Jbeta segments. Not all clones reach the TCRdb copy of this immuneACCESS table, which keeps in-frame sequences only. Checked studies attribute under half of the gap to unresolved V genes and leave the rest unexplained. The sample table lists around 90,000 clones, around 80% of them with a count of one. The ten largest clonotypes hold 2.5% to 3.5% of the sample. Input material: PBMCs. The receptors were gathered from a male donor in good health and CMV-seropositive.

The chain links TRBV6-5 to TRBJ2-2; D is possibly TRBD2 (5 bases). The V end lost 5 bases, the J end lost 6 bases, and 13 bases lay between the germline ends. Germline CDR1 reads MNHEY; CDR2 reads SVGAGI. There are 14 residues in the CDR3. The CDR3 reads CASSQDFGPGELFF. The CDR3 bases are TGTGCCAGCAGTCAGGACTTTGGCCCCGGGGAGCTGTTTTTT.

V and J are TRBV7-6 and TRBJ1-1; D possibly corresponds to TRBD1 (5 bases). The germline V gene encodes CDR1 SGHVS and CDR2 FNYEAQ. This CDR3 has 13 residues. The V and J ends lost 5 bases and 1 base respectively, with 8 bases between them. CDR3 DNA sequence: TGTGCCAGCAGCGCCACAGGGAACACTGAAGCTTTCTTT. Translation gives CASSATGNTEAFF.

The rearrangement links TRBV6-6 to TRBJ1-4, with D possibly TRBD1 on 6 matching bases. This CDR3 region has 16 residues. Trimming cost V 6 bases and J 3 bases, with 17 bases left between them. Germline CDR1 reads MNHNY; CDR2 reads SVGAGI (reference sequence). Written as DNA, the CDR3 is TGTGCCAGCAGCCCAAGGGGGAGAGACGCTAATGAAAAACTGTTTTTT. Translation: CASSPRGRDANEKLFF.

The CDR3 sequence is CASSGGYEKLFF. The CDR3 coding sequence is TGTGCCAGCAGCGGGGGCTATGAAAAACTGTTTTTT. The rearrangement joins TRBV9 to TRBJ1-4, with TRBD1 as a possible D gene (5 bases). This CDR3 is built from 12 residues. Between the trimmed V and J ends, which lost 3 bases and 6 bases, there was a span of 6 bases. CDR1 and CDR2 from the germline V gene are SGDLS and YYNGEE.

This clone has more than one count but fewer than ten. The J gene is TRBJ1-5, the V gene TRBV6-6; D gene ambiguous. The germline V gene encodes CDR1 MNHNY and CDR2 SVGAGI (reference sequence). V lost 7 bases and J lost 1, with 17 bases in between. The CDR3 runs to 16 residues. The CDR3 nucleotides read TGTGCCAGCACCCCGGATGGAGGTCAGAGCAATCAGCCCCAGCATTTT. Translation gives CASTPDGGQSNQPQHF.

CDR3 loop: CASSVAAGVGYGYTF. In nucleotides, the CDR3 is TGTGCCAGCAGCGTAGCCGCAGGTGTTGGTTATGGCTACACCTTC. V usage is TRBV9 and J usage is TRBJ1-2; D is unresolved. Germline assignment: CDR1 SGDLS and CDR2 YYNGEE. V dropped 0 bases and J dropped 5 bases, with 14 bases sitting between them. The CDR3 loop spans 15 amino acids.

The gene calls are TRBV7-3 and TRBJ2-3; the D is unclear. The V and J ends lost 0 bases and 6 bases respectively, with 7 bases between them. Germline-derived CDR1 and CDR2 are SGHTA and FQGTGA. The CDR3 has 13 residues. The CDR3: CASSLTRDDTQYF. CDR3 coding DNA: TGTGCCAGCAGCTTAACGAGAGATGATACGCAGTATTTT.

The chain carries TRBV25-1 and TRBJ1-6; 7 positions match TRBD1. The CDR3 has 16 residues. J was trimmed by 9 bases and V by 4 bases; bases with no gene match: 12. The germline gives CDR1 MGHDK, CDR2 SYGVNS. The CDR3 coding sequence is TGTGCCAGCAGTGTCTGGGACAGCCTTTCTGGTTCACCCCTCCACTTT. Its translation is CASSVWDSLSGSPLHF.

This clone was found a few times. CDR3 bases: TGTGCCAGCAGCTTGAAGGGGCCTATGAACACTGAAGCTTTCTTT. This encodes CASSLKGPMNTEAFF. The chain combines TRBV5-8 with TRBJ1-1; the D gene is possibly TRBD1 (5 bases). Trimming removed 1 base at V and 0 bases at J, with 10 bases between. Germline V CDR1 and CDR2: SGHTS, YDEGEE. The CDR3 spans 15 residues.

The CDR3 DNA follows: TGTGCCAGCAGCTTAGGGGGCCTGGCTGAAGCTTTCTTT. Its translation: CASSLGGLAEAFF. V is TRBV7-9 and J is TRBJ1-1; D perhaps matches TRBD1 (5 bases). This CDR3 spans 13 amino acids. CDR1 SEHNR and CDR2 FQNEAQ come from the germline V gene (reference sequence). Between the trimmed V and J ends, which lost 1 base and 6 bases, there was a span of 9 bases.